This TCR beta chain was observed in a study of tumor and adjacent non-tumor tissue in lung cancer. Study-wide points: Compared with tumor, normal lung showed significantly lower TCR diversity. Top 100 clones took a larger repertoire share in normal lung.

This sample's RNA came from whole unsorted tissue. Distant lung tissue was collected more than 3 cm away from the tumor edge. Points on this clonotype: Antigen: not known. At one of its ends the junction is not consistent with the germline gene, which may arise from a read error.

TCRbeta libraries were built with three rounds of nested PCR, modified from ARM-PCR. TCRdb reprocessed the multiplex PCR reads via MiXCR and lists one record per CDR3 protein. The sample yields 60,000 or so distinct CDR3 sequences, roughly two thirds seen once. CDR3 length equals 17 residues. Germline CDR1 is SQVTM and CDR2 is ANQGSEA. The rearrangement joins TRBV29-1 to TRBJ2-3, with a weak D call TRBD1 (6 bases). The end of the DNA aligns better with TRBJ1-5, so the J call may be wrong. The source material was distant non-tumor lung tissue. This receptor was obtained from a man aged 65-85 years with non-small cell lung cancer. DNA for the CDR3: TGCGGCGTTGCAGGGACACGTAGTGGGAGAGGAGCAGATACGCAGCATTTT. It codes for CGVAGTRSGRGADTQHF.